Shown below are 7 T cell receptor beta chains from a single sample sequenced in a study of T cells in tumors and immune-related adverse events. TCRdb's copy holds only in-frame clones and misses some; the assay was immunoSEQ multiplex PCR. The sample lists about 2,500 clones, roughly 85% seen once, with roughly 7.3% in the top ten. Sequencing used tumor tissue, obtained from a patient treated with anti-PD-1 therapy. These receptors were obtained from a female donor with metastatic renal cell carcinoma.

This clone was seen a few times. DNA for the CDR3: TGCGCCAGCAGCCGCGACCAAGAGACCCAGTACTTC. Translation gives CASSRDQETQYF. The rearrangement uses TRBV5-1 and TRBJ2-5; D gene unclear. The germline V gene encodes CDR1 SGHRS and CDR2 YFSETQ. This CDR3 region has 12 residues. V was trimmed by 4 bases and J by 0 bases, leaving 4 bases between them.

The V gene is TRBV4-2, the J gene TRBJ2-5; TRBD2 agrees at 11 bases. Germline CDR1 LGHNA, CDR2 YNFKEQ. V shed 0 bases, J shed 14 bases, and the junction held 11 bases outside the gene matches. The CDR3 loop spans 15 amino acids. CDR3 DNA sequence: TGTGCCAGCAGCCAAGAAGTTGGGACTAGCGGAGGTTTTTACTTC. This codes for CASSQEVGTSGGFYF.

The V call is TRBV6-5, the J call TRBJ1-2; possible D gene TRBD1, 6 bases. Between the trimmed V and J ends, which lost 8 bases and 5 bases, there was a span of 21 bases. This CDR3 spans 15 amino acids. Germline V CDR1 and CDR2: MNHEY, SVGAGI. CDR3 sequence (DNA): TGTGCCAGCGGACAGAGGGCGGGAATCTCGTATGGCTACACCTTC. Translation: CASGQRAGISYGYTF.

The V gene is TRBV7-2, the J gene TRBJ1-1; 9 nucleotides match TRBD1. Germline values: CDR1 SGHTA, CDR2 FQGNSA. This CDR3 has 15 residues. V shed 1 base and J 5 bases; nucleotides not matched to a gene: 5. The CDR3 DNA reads TGTGCCAGCAGCTTAGTACAGGGGGCGCGTACTGAAGCTTTCTTT. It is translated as CASSLVQGARTEAFF.

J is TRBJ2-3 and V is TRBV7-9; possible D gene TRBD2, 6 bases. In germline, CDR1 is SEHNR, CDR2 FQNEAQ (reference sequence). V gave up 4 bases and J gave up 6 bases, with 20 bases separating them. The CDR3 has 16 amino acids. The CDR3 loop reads CASSYLVGGAADTQYF. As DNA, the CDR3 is TGTGCCAGCAGCTACCTAGTAGGCGGGGCGGCCGATACGCAGTATTTT.

CDR3 nucleotide sequence: TGTGCCAGCCGAACTCGCGCCGGGGAGCTGTTTTTT. Its translation: CASRTRAGELFF. The chain couples TRBV27 to TRBJ2-2, with D hard to call. V was cut by 8 bases and J by 6 bases, with 10 bases left in between. CDR3 length: 12 amino acids. Germline assignment: CDR1 MNHEY and CDR2 SMNVEV (reference sequence).

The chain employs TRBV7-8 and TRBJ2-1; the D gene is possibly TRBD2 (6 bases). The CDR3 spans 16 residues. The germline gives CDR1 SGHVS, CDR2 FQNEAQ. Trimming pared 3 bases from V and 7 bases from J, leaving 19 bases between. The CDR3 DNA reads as TGTGCCAGCAGCTTCTCTAGGGAGGTTCGTGGAAATGAGCAGTTCTTC. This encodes CASSFSREVRGNEQFF. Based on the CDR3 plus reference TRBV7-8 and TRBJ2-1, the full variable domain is GAGVSQSPRYKVAKRGQDVALRCDPISGHVSLFWYQQALGQGPEFLTYFQNEAQLDKSGLPSDRFFAERPEGSVSTLKIQRTQQEDSAVYLCASSFSREVRGNEQFFGPGTRLTVL.